Reported below is one T cell receptor (beta chain). Its antigen is not known. Measured with immunoSEQ multiplex PCR; TCRdb has only the in-frame clones, and not every one. Among about 350,000 clones listed, roughly 89% were seen once. Treatment: roughly 18 received Ad26.COV2.S at low or high dose, single or two shots; several received placebo; per-sample allocation not given. Day 63 following the first vaccine or placebo injection was when the samples were taken. The sample belongs to a study of Ad26.COV2.S vaccination and SARS-CoV-2 variants. Study outcomes and limitations: Higher spike-specific TCR breadth was found in vaccine recipients than in placebo recipients. Measurements of TCR breadth and depth may have given underestimates of the total T cell responses.

V lost 4 bases and J 7 bases, leaving 14 bases between the germline ends. Germline V gene sequence: CDR1 SGHTA, CDR2 FQGNSA. The CDR3 is made up of 14 amino acids. The source of this sequence is a person aged 18-60 years who received the Ad26.COV2.S COVID-19 vaccine or a placebo. The chain uses TRBV7-2 and TRBJ1-5; D might be TRBD1 (6 bases). The sample consisted of peripheral blood, taken in a trial of Ad26.COV2.S vaccine versus placebo. The CDR3 nucleotides read TGTGCCAGCAGCTCTGACAGGACTAGACAGCCCCAGCATTTT. Amino acid sequence: CASSSDRTRQPQHF.